This TCR beta chain was sequenced in a study of shared clonotypes between healthy human individuals (TCRdb year 2020). For the wider study: Two women and three men aged 18 to 49 years were included in the cohort. Blood TCR repertoires of a handful of healthy adults were deeply sequenced to estimate repertoire size and the extent of clonotype sharing between individuals. To increase sequencing depth and limit assay-specific biases, TCR repertoire library preparation and sequencing were carried out by different laboratories using diverse techniques. Leukapheresis yielded between about 0.94 and 9.5 billion PBMCs per donor. For each donor, CD4 naive and CD4 memory were each given three plates, CD8 naive was given two plates, and CD8 memory was given one plate.

Donors were healthy HIV-negative adults with no recently reported acute infections or vaccinations. Every donor was a Caucasian adult residing in Nashville, Tennessee, USA. Magnetic negative selection was used to enrich CD4+ T cells, after which naive cells were positively selected on CD45RA and the negative fraction became the memory subset. Blood was collected by leukapheresis, and PBMCs were isolated by Ficoll-Histopaque density gradient centrifugation and then cryopreserved in liquid nitrogen vapor phase. Purity and quantity of every magnetically sorted T cell population were checked by analytical flow cytometry. Genomic DNA was isolated from every sorted fraction and measured by UV absorbance on a Nanodrop 2000c. Overall study results and their limits: Pairwise subsampling indicated that sequencing depth was expected to affect the degree of clonotype sharing among donors. Rarefaction of sorted-subset datasets indicated incomplete sequencing despite the large sequencing depth. Compared with non-shared clonotypes, clonotypes shared by all four sorted-subset donors had higher generation probabilities. Sampling was restricted to blood, and TCR repertoires in tissue are likely to differ from TCR repertoires in blood. Naive subsets generally had larger estimated clonotype richness than memory subsets. The genetic and exposure-history diversity represented was limited by the small number of donors. Across a few donors, approximately 5% of naive CD4, approximately 3.5% of naive CD8, under 2.5% of memory CD4, and 0.3% to 0.45% of memory CD8 clonotypes were shared.

Using the deep immunoSEQ assay, multiplex PCR amplified TCR CDR3 regions from genomic DNA. For each cell subset, the extracted genomic DNA was distributed evenly across all wells of several immunoSEQ 96-well plates, and each plate served as one replicate. Each replicate PCR for sorted subsets received approximately 220 ng genomic DNA, equal to about 30,000 T cell genomes. The purified libraries were quantified using a Qubit 3.0 fluorometer, sized with a Bioanalyzer 2100, and then quantified again using the KAPA Library Quantification kit. Every immunoSEQ 96-well plate was sequenced on a separate single-read 150-cycle Illumina NextSeq 550 flow cell. The authors' analysis ran thus. Because the immunoSEQ output held only junctional sequences and lacked quality scores, the filtering could not match the filtering applied to full-length reads. To assign V/J genes and CDR3, sequences were annotated against IMGT germline references using PyIR, a Python wrapper for IgBLAST v1.9. Any read was removed if the V/J assignment was weak (E-value above 1e-6), the CDR3 was missing, or the read contained stop codons, out-of-frame junctions, or ambiguous translated residues. V3J clonotypes were defined as sequences sharing an identical inferred V gene, J gene, and CDR3 amino acid sequence. To compute the percentage overlap between repertoires, the number of shared unique clonotypes was divided by the size of the smaller repertoire. Three approaches were used to assess repertoire richness: RTK rarefaction, the Chao1 estimator, and Recon v2.1 estimates of unobserved clonotypes. For all TCRbeta clonotypes obtained by the gDNA method from a handful of donors, generation probabilities were computed with OLGA. TCRdb retrieved this table from immuneACCESS and kept in-frame rearrangements only. Not all clones are present; in checked studies, unresolved V genes account for under half, and no reason is known for the remainder. D and trimming come from the DNA, and the V and J calls and clone size come from that table. Here the sample has 2 million to 2.5 million clones; around 95% occur a single time. 0.13% of the sample is taken by the ten largest.

Comments on this clone: The antigen it recognizes is unknown. Qualities for individual bases were not recorded, and no much larger clone is one base off. The sample carries other DNA sequences with the same CDR3.

The sample comprised naive CD4+ T cells sorted from blood. In light of the paper, this sample's cell subset or site label describes: CD45RA+ positively selected. This clonotype originated in a man younger than 35 in good health.

The base sequence is TGCGCCAGCAGCCTAGGGACAGGCTCCTACAATGAGCAGTTCTTC. This yields the protein CASSLGTGSYNEQFF. The rearranged segments are TRBV5-1 and TRBJ2-1; 8 bases in the junction line up with TRBD1. Inclusive of the bounding cysteine and phenylalanine, the CDR3 is 15 residues long. Only CDR3 DNA is held: 45 bases, read in frame from base 1. Germline trimming amounts to 4 bases on V and 0 bases on J, with 3 as the count of junction bases outside the gene matches. Reading the germline V gene gives CDR1 SGHRS and CDR2 YFSETQ.